This T cell receptor beta chain was sequenced in a study of PD-1 blockade in classical Hodgkin lymphoma. General study results and limits: Reports described newly diagnosed patients as having lower baseline TCR diversity than healthy donors. It was among complete responders that baseline diversity resembled that of newly diagnosed patients. After ASCT, patients who started nivolumab under 1 year later were excluded.

As to this clone: The target antigen is unknown.

The V gene's germline CDR1 is LGHNA and CDR2 YNFKEQ. This CDR3 region has 15 residues. J lost 5 bases, V lost 3 bases, and 9 bases had no gene match. Clones were read by immunoSEQ multiplex PCR, and TCRdb kept only the in-frame ones, dropping some. The profile shows under 35,000 clones, approximately 65% of them singletons. Stated time point: cycle 4 day 1 (C4D1), after more than five weeks of nivolumab. The patients all showed relapse after autologous stem cell transplantation, while their brentuximab vedotin exposure varied. Complete response, partial response or progressive disease constituted the best responses recorded.

Sequenced material: peripheral blood mononuclear cells (PBMCs), taken before the fourth cycle of nivolumab. V is TRBV4-2 and J is TRBJ2-7, with 8 bases lining up with TRBD2. This TCR derives from a human donor with classical Hodgkin lymphoma. CDR3 sequence reads: CASSQEGLDLDEQYF. CDR3 in DNA: TGTGCCAGCAGCCAGGAGGGACTAGACCTAGACGAGCAGTACTTC.